This T cell receptor beta chain was documented in a study of metastatic and nonmetastatic thyroid tumors. In the study overall: Thyroid patients, malignant and benign, had repertoires compared across blood and tumor or nodule tissue.

TCRdb reprocessed the PCR reads using MiXCR. The sample carries 20,000 or so clones, about 15% recorded once. Deletions cut 7 bases from V and 8 bases from J, with 23 bases between. There are 15 residues in the CDR3. Germline CDR1 is ENHRY and CDR2 is SYGVKD. This clone was recorded a few times. Every patient underwent thyroid surgery untreated. The source of this sequence is a female donor with papillary thyroid cancer or a benign thyroid nodule (not recorded which). Some clones in this sample may be carry-over from other donors' samples. The rearrangement links TRBV10-3 to TRBJ1-2; D gene unclear. The sample comprised tumor tissue. Here the CDR3 reads CAITERRYKAGGYTF. CDR3 in DNA: TGTGCCATCACCGAGAGAAGGTACAAGGCCGGGGGCTACACCTTC.